The 32 T cell receptor beta chains below come from one sample, sequenced in a study of blood T cell repertoires in COVID-19. TCRdb's copy holds only in-frame clones and misses some; the assay was immunoSEQ multiplex PCR. The sample shows 240,000 or so clones, around 86% of them seen only once. Specimen: peripheral blood. The receptors were gathered from a woman between 55 and 75 years old with active or convalescent COVID-19.

V gene TRBV5-6 combines with J gene TRBJ1-1, with D possibly matching TRBD1 (5 bases). Between the trimmed V and J ends, which lost 3 bases and 10 bases, there was a span of 13 bases. The CDR3 runs to 12 residues. Germline V gives CDR1 SGHDT, CDR2 YYEEEE. CDR3 in amino acids: CASSSAGFGAFF. CDR3 nucleotide sequence: TGTGCCAGCAGCTCCGCAGGGTTCGGAGCTTTCTTT.

This chain joins TRBV12-5 and TRBJ2-2; TRBD1 is a possible D gene (5 bases). Looked up from germline, CDR1 is LGHNT and CDR2 is FRNRAP. The CDR3 sequence is 14 residues long. V was clipped by 2 bases and J by 7 bases, with 11 bases between them. The CDR3 DNA is TGTGCTAGTGGTTTGATCCAGGGTTACGGGGAGCTGTTTTTT. It yields the protein CASGLIQGYGELFF.

CDR3 residues: CASSKLLGGTLASTDTQYF. CDR3 bases: TGCGCCAGCTCGAAACTTCTGGGTGGGACTTTGGCAAGCACAGATACGCAGTATTTT. This rearrangement joins TRBV4-1 to TRBJ2-3, with D perhaps matching TRBD2 (6 bases). This CDR3 region has 19 residues. Germline CDR1 MGHRA, CDR2 YSYEKL. V was pared by 8 bases and J by 0 bases, with 27 bases between.

The chain is built from TRBV30 and TRBJ1-2, with D perhaps matching TRBD1 (6 bases). V lost 2 bases and J 4 bases, leaving 14 bases between the germline ends. The germline V gene has CDR1 GTSNPN and CDR2 SVGIG (reference sequence). The CDR3 consists of 14 residues. The DNA of the CDR3 is TGTGCCTGGAGTTACAAATCAGGGGTCTATGGCTACACCTTC. Amino acid sequence: CAWSYKSGVYGYTF.

J is TRBJ1-1 and V is TRBV5-5; no reliable D call. Trimming took off 2 bases at V and 4 bases at J, with 12 bases between the two ends. The CDR3 length is 14 residues. Germline V gene sequence: CDR1 SGHKS, CDR2 YYEKEE (reference sequence). The CDR3 region has the DNA TGTGCCAGCAGCTTAGGAGGCGGTGGCACTGAAGCTTTCTTT. It encodes CASSLGGGGTEAFF.

This clone was seen a handful of times. The chain has TRBV7-9 and TRBJ1-1; the D is unclear. The CDR3 contains 13 residues. V lost 8 bases and J 6 bases, leaving 16 bases between the germline ends. Germline V CDR1 and CDR2: SEHNR, FQNEAQ (reference sequence). CDR3 sequence reads: CASGEKRAAEAFF. CDR3 in DNA: TGTGCCAGCGGAGAAAAGCGGGCGGCTGAAGCTTTCTTT.

CDR3 sequence reads: CASSSGVTEAFF. The CDR3 coding sequence is TGTGCCAGCAGTTCAGGGGTCACTGAAGCTTTCTTT. The chain joins TRBV6-5 to TRBJ1-1; D is perhaps TRBD1 (6 bases). CDR1 MNHEY and CDR2 SVGAGI come from the germline V gene. V lost 4 bases and J 4 bases, leaving 7 bases between the germline ends. There are 12 residues in the CDR3.

The rearrangement uses TRBV7-8 and TRBJ1-1; D is undetermined. The CDR3 is made up of 16 amino acids. Per the germline V gene, CDR1 is SGHVS and CDR2 is FQNEAQ. With 3 bases removed from V and 1 base from J, the gap between germline ends came to 15 bases. Here the CDR3 reads CASSFGSELPNTEAFF. CDR3 nucleotides: TGTGCCAGCAGCTTTGGGTCAGAACTACCGAACACTGAAGCTTTCTTT.

There are many counts of this clone. This chain uses TRBV18 with TRBJ1-2; TRBD1 is a possible D gene (6 bases). Germline lookup yields CDR1 KGHSH and CDR2 LQKENI. V lost 2 bases, J lost 2 bases, and 15 bases lay in between. This CDR3 has 16 amino acids. The DNA for the CDR3 is TGTGCCAGCTCACCAGGAAGTACAGGGCCCAACTATGGCTACACCTTC. Translating it yields CASSPGSTGPNYGYTF.

The chain couples TRBV6-6 to TRBJ1-3; 10 bases line up with TRBD1. Germline lookup yields CDR1 MNHNY and CDR2 SVGAGI (reference sequence). The CDR3 sequence is 15 residues long. Unmatched junction bases numbered 6, after V lost 4 bases and J lost 6 bases. This CDR3 is CASSWYGTGENTIYF. Here the CDR3 DNA reads TGTGCCAGCAGTTGGTACGGGACAGGGGAAAACACCATATATTTT.

The chain recombines TRBV10-1 with TRBJ2-2, with TRBD1 matching 7 bases. The V gene end was trimmed by 7 bases and the J gene end by 0 bases; junction bases not matched to a gene: 5. Looked up from germline, CDR1 is WNHNN and CDR2 is SYGVQD (reference sequence). This CDR3 spans 15 amino acids. The CDR3 sequence is CASNTGTANTGELFF. The DNA for the CDR3 is TGCGCCAGCAACACCGGGACAGCGAACACCGGGGAGCTGTTTTTT.

The chain uses TRBV27 and TRBJ1-2; D ambiguous. The CDR3 spans 13 residues. V was trimmed by 9 bases and J by 6 bases, leaving 17 bases between them. The V gene's germline CDR1 is MNHEY and CDR2 SMNVEV (reference sequence). The CDR3 loop reads CASRTDFDNGYTF. As DNA, the CDR3 is TGTGCCAGTCGGACGGACTTCGATAATGGCTACACCTTC.

The chain joins TRBV29-1 to TRBJ2-7, with unresolved D. Trimming removed 3 bases at V and 6 bases at J, with 18 bases between. The CDR3 has 14 amino acids. Germline V CDR1 and CDR2: SQVTM, ANQGSEA. CDR3 DNA sequence: TGCAGCGTTGAGAAGGCGGCAGCCTCTGGCGAGCAGTACTTC. Its protein is CSVEKAAASGEQYF.

This sequence joins TRBV6-5 and TRBJ1-6, with 7 bases matching TRBD1. From germline, CDR1 is MNHEY and CDR2 SVGAGI. This CDR3 has 14 residues. Trimming at V came to 6 bases and at J to 4 bases, leaving 3 bases not matched to a gene. CDR3 in DNA: TGTGCCAGCAGAGAGGACAGGTATAATTCACCCCTCCACTTT. This gives the protein CASREDRYNSPLHF.

This chain joins TRBV19 and TRBJ1-5, with D hard to call. Germline V gives CDR1 LNHDA, CDR2 SQIVND (reference sequence). V shed 3 bases and J shed 0 bases, with 6 bases lying between them. This CDR3 spans 14 amino acids. CDR3 DNA sequence: TGTGCCAGTAGTATTCAGGATAGCAATCAGCCCCAGCATTTT. It specifies CASSIQDSNQPQHF. The entire variable domain, with the rest obtained from reference TRBV19 and TRBJ1-5, is as follows: DGGITQSPKYLFRKEGQNVTLSCEQNLNHDAMYWYRQDPGQGLRLIYYSQIVNDFQKGDIAEGYSVSREKKESFPLTVTSAQKNPTAFYLCASSIQDSNQPQHFGDGTRLSIL.

This chain connects TRBV28 to TRBJ1-1; 8 bases line up with TRBD1. With V trimmed by 6 bases and J by 6 bases, 9 bases remained unmatched. The CDR3 sequence is 14 residues long. Germline V gene data show CDR1 as MDHEN and CDR2 as SYDVKM. This CDR3 reads CASSSDRGGPEAFF. The CDR3 DNA reads TGTGCCAGCAGCTCCGACAGGGGAGGGCCTGAAGCTTTCTTT.

V usage is TRBV6-2 or TRBV6-3 and J usage is TRBJ2-3; 7 bases match TRBD2. CDR3 length: 14 amino acids. Germline CDR1 and CDR2: MNHEY and SVGEGT. With V trimmed by 5 bases and J by 6 bases, 8 bases remained unmatched. CDR3 DNA sequence: TGTGCCAGCAGTCTGAAGCGGGGTCGTGATACGCAGTATTTT. Amino acid sequence: CASSLKRGRDTQYF.

The genes are TRBV2 and TRBJ1-5; no firm D call. CDR1 and CDR2 from the germline V gene are SNHLY and FYNNEI. V was clipped by 6 bases and J by 1 base, with 10 bases between them. The CDR3 contains 14 residues. CDR3 region: CASSGIYSNQPQHF. The CDR3, as DNA: TGTGCCAGCAGCGGGATCTACAGCAATCAGCCCCAGCATTTT.

The chain uses TRBV9 and TRBJ2-7; TRBD1 aligns across 10 bases. This CDR3 comprises 15 residues. Trimming at V came to 1 base and at J to 2 bases, leaving 3 bases not matched to a gene. Germline V gene data show CDR1 as SGDLS and CDR2 as YYNGEE. CDR3 coding DNA: TGTGCCAGCAGCGTACTGGGACAGGGGACCTACGAGCAGTACTTC. Amino acid sequence: CASSVLGQGTYEQYF.

This chain joins TRBV30 and TRBJ2-3; 7 nucleotides agree with TRBD1. Germline CDR1 and CDR2: GTSNPN and SVGIG (reference sequence). The CDR3 consists of 12 residues. Unmatched junction bases numbered 4, after V lost 7 bases and J lost 3 bases. The CDR3 nucleotides read TGTGCCTACGACAGGGCAACAGATACGCAGTATTTT. It codes for CAYDRATDTQYF.

CDR3 nucleotide sequence: TGCGCCAGCAGCACCACAGGGGGGTGGAACACCGGGGAGCTGTTTTTT. Translated, it gives CASSTTGGWNTGELFF. J is TRBJ2-2 and V is TRBV5-1; 8 bases align to TRBD1. Germline V CDR1 and CDR2: SGHRS, YFSETQ. The J segment lost 1 base and the V segment lost 4 bases, leaving 6 bases of the junction unmatched. CDR3 size: 16 residues.

CDR3 nucleotide sequence: TGCGCCAGCAGTGGAGGGGGCCCCACAGATACGCAGTATTTT. Protein product: CASSGGGPTDTQYF. V and J are TRBV5-1 and TRBJ2-3; perhaps TRBD1 as D (7 bases). Per germline, CDR1 SGHRS and CDR2 YFSETQ. This CDR3 has 14 residues. Trimming took 5 bases from V and 2 from J, leaving 12 bases between them. Drawing the rest from reference TRBV5-1 and TRBJ2-3, the complete variable domain is KAGVTQTPRYLIKTRGQQVTLSCSPISGHRSVSWYQQTPGQGLQFLFEYFSETQRNKGNFPGRFSGRQFSNSRSEMNVSTLELGDSALYLCASSGGGPTDTQYFGPGTRLTVL.

This chain links TRBV6-5 with TRBJ2-6; 9 bases match TRBD2. The CDR3 is 15 residues long. Germline assignment: CDR1 MNHEY and CDR2 SVGAGI. The J segment lost 0 bases and the V segment lost 8 bases, leaving 2 bases of the junction unmatched. Here the CDR3 reads CASRSGGSGANVLTF. Written as DNA, the CDR3 is TGTGCCAGCCGTAGCGGGGGCTCTGGGGCCAACGTCCTGACTTTC.

The rearrangement links TRBV7-2 to TRBJ1-1; D is ambiguous. Trimming removed 5 bases at V and 6 bases at J, with 13 bases between. The CDR3 runs 13 residues. CDR1 is SGHTA, CDR2 FQGNSA, per germline. The CDR3 is CASSLGVGSEAFF. The DNA for the CDR3 is TGTGCCAGCAGCCTCGGGGTGGGATCTGAAGCTTTCTTT.

A single count supports this clone. The chain joins TRBV6-6 to TRBJ2-7; 9 bases align to TRBD1. Trimming took 5 bases from V and 2 from J; bases not matched to a gene: 4. The CDR3 totals 14 residues. Per the germline V gene, CDR1 is MNHNY and CDR2 is SVGAGI (reference sequence). CDR3 protein: CASSAGQGAYEQYF. Written as DNA, the CDR3 is TGTGCCAGCAGTGCGGGACAGGGAGCCTACGAGCAGTACTTC.

The chain joins TRBV19 to TRBJ2-2, with 7 bases identical to TRBD2. The CDR3 runs 16 residues. V gave up 7 bases and J gave up 2 bases; unmatched junction bases: 10. Germline V gene sequence: CDR1 LNHDA, CDR2 SQIVND (reference sequence). The CDR3 reads CASNPSLAVNTGELFF. In DNA form, the CDR3 reads TGTGCCAGTAACCCTAGCCTAGCGGTTAACACCGGGGAGCTGTTTTTT.

This sequence joins TRBV27 and TRBJ2-1; D gene ambiguous. CDR1 is MNHEY and CDR2 is SMNVEV in the germline V gene (reference sequence). The V and J ends lost 5 bases and 4 bases respectively, with 9 bases between them. The CDR3 loop spans 13 amino acids. CDR3 coding DNA: TGTGCCAGCAGTCCGCAGATTTACAATGAGCAGTTCTTC. Amino acids: CASSPQIYNEQFF.

The chain is built from TRBV19 and TRBJ1-5; D gene uncertain. CDR1 and CDR2 (germline): LNHDA, SQIVND (reference sequence). Deletions cut 5 bases from V and 0 bases from J, with 11 bases between. The CDR3 consists of 15 residues. DNA for the CDR3: TGTGCCAGTAGTCCCCCGAGGCATAGCAATCAGCCCCAGCATTTT. Translating it yields CASSPPRHSNQPQHF.

DNA for the CDR3: TGTGCCAGCAGTACCCAACCGAGCGGCGGCTACACCTTC. Residues: CASSTQPSGGYTF. V gene TRBV6-5 combines with J gene TRBJ1-2; D gene ambiguous. The CDR3 totals 13 residues. Germline V lookup: CDR1 MNHEY, CDR2 SVGAGI. V lost 5 bases and J lost 8, with 15 bases in between.

The CDR3 DNA reads as TGTGCCAGCAGTTACCTTAGCGGGGGGGCGGGTGAGCAGTTCTTC. Translating gives CASSYLSGGAGEQFF. The rearrangement joins TRBV6-5 to TRBJ2-1; 11 bases match TRBD2. The CDR3 consists of 15 residues. From germline, CDR1 is MNHEY and CDR2 SVGAGI. V gave up 2 bases and J gave up 9 bases; unmatched junction bases: 6.

This sequence joins TRBV6-5 and TRBJ1-5; TRBD1 agrees at 9 bases. From germline, CDR1 is MNHEY and CDR2 SVGAGI. CDR3 size: 13 residues. The V and J ends lost 6 bases and 4 bases, in that order; junction bases with no gene match: 1. For the CDR3, the DNA is TGTGCCAGCAGGGACAGGGGAAATCAGCCCCAGCATTTT. It is translated as CASRDRGNQPQHF.

The gene calls are TRBV28 and TRBJ1-2, with TRBD1 matching over 7 bases. The CDR3 contains 13 residues. The V gene end was trimmed by 4 bases and the J gene end by 3 bases; junction bases not matched to a gene: 2. Per the germline V gene, CDR1 is MDHEN and CDR2 is SYDVKM. CDR3 protein: CASSSGQDYGYTF. The CDR3 region has the DNA TGTGCCAGCAGTTCCGGACAGGACTATGGCTACACCTTC.